This T cell receptor beta chain came from a study of siplizumab effects on memory and regulatory T cells. Sequencing of each sample assayed roughly 9.8 x 10^4 TCR templates. Only in-frame clones appear in the TCRdb table, and some are missing; sequencing was by immunoSEQ multiplex PCR. Among approximately 50,000 clones listed, about 94% were seen once. Regarding this clone: What it binds is not known.

CDR1 is SGHTA and CDR2 is FQGTGA in the germline V gene. Trimming cost V 5 bases and J 6 bases, with 13 bases left between them. This CDR3 comprises 14 residues. Study-wide findings and caveats: Naive T cells looked more diverse than memory cells, and they looked like major contributors to the alloresponse. The study found that mappable alloreactive CD4+ clones averaged roughly 75% Treg-derived with siplizumab and around 25% in controls. The study found that siplizumab significantly reduced alloreactive sequences traceable to unstimulated CD4+ memory cells.

The sequenced sample consisted of CD8+ T cells sorted from blood. The chain has TRBV7-3 and TRBJ2-2, with D unresolved. This receptor was obtained from a human donor in good health. In nucleotides, the CDR3 is TGTGCCAGCAGCCCGGCTTACGAGCCCGGGGAGCTGTTTTTT. Translation: CASSPAYEPGELFF.